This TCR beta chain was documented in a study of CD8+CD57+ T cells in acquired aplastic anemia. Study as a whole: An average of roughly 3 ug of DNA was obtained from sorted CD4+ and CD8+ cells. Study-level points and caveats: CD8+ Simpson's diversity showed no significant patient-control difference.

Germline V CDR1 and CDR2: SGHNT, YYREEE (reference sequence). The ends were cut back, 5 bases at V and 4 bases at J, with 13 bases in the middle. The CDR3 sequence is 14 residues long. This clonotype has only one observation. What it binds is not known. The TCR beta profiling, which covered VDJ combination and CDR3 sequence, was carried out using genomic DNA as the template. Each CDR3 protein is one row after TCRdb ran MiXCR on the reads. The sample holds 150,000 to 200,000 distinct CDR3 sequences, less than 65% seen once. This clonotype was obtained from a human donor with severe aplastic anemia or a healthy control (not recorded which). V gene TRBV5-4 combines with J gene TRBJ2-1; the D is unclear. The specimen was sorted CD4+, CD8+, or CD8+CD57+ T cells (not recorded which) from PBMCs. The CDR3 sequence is CASSNGDMYNEQFF. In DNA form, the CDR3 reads TGTGCCAGCAGTAACGGCGACATGTACAATGAGCAGTTCTTC.